One sample yielded the 8 T cell receptor beta chains listed below, sequenced in a study of radiation and T cells in renal cell carcinoma. The method was immunoSEQ multiplex PCR; TCRdb's version includes in-frame clones alone and lacks a portion of them. The sample has about 140,000 clones, approximately 87% seen once; the top ten hold around a quarter. Time point described: baseline pretreatment blood. This sample's treatment: 15 Gy SBRT to primary tumor, nephrectomy 4 weeks later. The starting material was blood, obtained from a patient whose treatment included radiotherapy and nephrectomy. These receptors were taken from a woman aged 45-65 years with renal cell carcinoma.

This clone has more than one count but fewer than ten. CDR3: CSVDLASGGETQYF. The CDR3 nucleotides read TGCAGCGTTGACCTCGCTAGCGGGGGAGAGACCCAGTACTTC. The chain recombines TRBV29-1 with TRBJ2-5; 10 bases map to TRBD2. CDR1 and CDR2 from the germline V gene are SQVTM and ANQGSEA. V dropped 3 bases and J dropped 4; count of bases not matched to a gene: 5. The CDR3 has 14 residues.

The sample holds a few counts of this clone. The V and J genes are TRBV28 and TRBJ1-1; a possible D gene is TRBD1 (6 bases). V lost 2 bases and J 8 bases, leaving 18 bases between the germline ends. In germline, CDR1 is MDHEN, CDR2 SYDVKM. The CDR3 is made up of 15 amino acids. Here the CDR3 reads CASSLSKTGNFEAFF. CDR3 nucleotide sequence: TGTGCCAGCAGTTTAAGCAAGACAGGCAATTTCGAAGCTTTCTTT. The full variable domain, with the rest looked up from reference TRBV28 and TRBJ1-1, is DVKVTQSSRYLVKRTGEKVFLECVQDMDHENMFWYRQDPGLGLRLIYFSYDVKMKEKGDIPEGYSVSREKKERFSLILESASTNQTSMYLCASSLSKTGNFEAFFGQGTRLTVV.

The chain links TRBV19 to TRBJ1-6; D is unclear. The CDR3 runs to 15 residues. Germline CDR1 is LNHDA and CDR2 is SQIVND (reference sequence). The germline V and J ends were trimmed by 8 bases and 0 bases, with 11 bases remaining between them. Here the CDR3 DNA reads TGTGCCAGTGCCGAACTCAGCTCCTATAATTCACCCCTCCACTTT. It specifies CASAELSSYNSPLHF.

This chain connects TRBV7-2 to TRBJ2-7, with a tentative D call TRBD2 (6 bases). The CDR3 has 13 residues. The germline V gene encodes CDR1 SGHTA and CDR2 FQGNSA. Trimming took off 5 bases at V and 6 bases at J, with 14 bases between the two ends. CDR3 in amino acids: CASSTQGGGEQYF. The CDR3 DNA reads TGTGCCAGCAGCACTCAGGGAGGTGGCGAGCAGTACTTC. Together with reference TRBV7-2 and TRBJ2-7, the CDR3 gives the full variable domain: GAGVSQSPSNKVTEKGKDVELRCDPISGHTALYWYRQSLGQGLEFLIYFQGNSAPDKSGLPSDRFSAERTGGSVSTLTIQRTQQEDSAVYLCASSTQGGGEQYFGPGTRLTVT.

This clone was counted a single time. J is TRBJ2-1 and V is TRBV29-1; 12 positions match TRBD2. With 7 bases clipped from V and 9 bases from J, the junction kept 10 bases outside the gene matches. The germline V gene has CDR1 SQVTM and CDR2 ANQGSEA. The length of the CDR3 is 14 residues. The CDR3 region has the DNA TGCAGCGCCCGAAGACTAGCGGGAGAGGCTGAGCAGTTCTTC. Translating it yields CSARRLAGEAEQFF.

This chain connects TRBV7-2 to TRBJ2-7, with D hard to call. The V end lost 3 bases, the J end lost 2 bases, and 8 bases lay between the germline ends. The CDR3 sequence is 13 residues long. The germline V gene has CDR1 SGHTA and CDR2 FQGNSA. CDR3 protein: CASSFLAPYEQYF. The CDR3 region has the DNA TGTGCCAGCAGCTTCCTGGCCCCCTACGAGCAGTACTTC.

This chain uses TRBV18 with TRBJ2-7; 7 nucleotides agree with TRBD1. Germline values: CDR1 KGHSH, CDR2 LQKENI. Trimming removed 4 bases from V and 2 bases from J; junction bases left unmatched: 5. CDR3 size: 14 residues. The CDR3 sequence: CASSRSGGTYEQYF. The CDR3 DNA is TGTGCCAGCTCACGGTCAGGGGGAACCTACGAGCAGTACTTC.

The rearrangement uses TRBV7-2 and TRBJ2-7, with a possible D match to TRBD2 (5 bases). V lost 6 bases to trimming and J lost 6 bases, with 15 bases between them. The CDR3 totals 13 residues. From germline, CDR1 is SGHTA and CDR2 FQGNSA. The CDR3 nucleotides are TGTGCCAGCAGTTCAACATTAGCGTCCGAGCAGTACTTC. Its protein is CASSSTLASEQYF.